Following are 8 T cell receptor beta chains from one sample sequenced in a study of cytomegalovirus exposure and HLA in healthy donors. The PCR made use of 60 Vbeta and 13 Jbeta primers. TCRdb's copy holds only in-frame clones and misses some; the assay was immunoSEQ multiplex PCR. This table has under 300,000 clones, about 81% appearing once. The source material was PBMCs. All receptors derive from a woman in her sixties or seventies in good health and CMV-seropositive.

Written as DNA, the CDR3 is TGTGCCAGCAGTTTAGGGCAGGTCTACGAGCAGTACTTC. It specifies CASSLGQVYEQYF. This chain links TRBV28 with TRBJ2-7; D gene ambiguous. The CDR3 sequence is 13 residues long. The ends were cut back, 2 bases at V and 3 bases at J, with 8 bases in the middle. CDR1 is MDHEN and CDR2 is SYDVKM in the germline V gene.

The genes are TRBV7-6 and TRBJ2-2, with 7 nucleotides matching TRBD1. CDR1 is SGHVS and CDR2 is FNYEAQ in the germline V gene. The CDR3 is 14 amino acids. V was pared by 5 bases and J by 1 base, with 1 base of the junction left unmatched. In nucleotides, the CDR3 is TGTGCCAGCAGCCGGACAGGGAACACCGGGGAGCTGTTTTTT. Its translation: CASSRTGNTGELFF. Together with reference TRBV7-6 and TRBJ2-2, the CDR3 gives the full variable domain: GAGVSQSPRYKVTKRGQDVALRCDPISGHVSLYWYRQALGQGPEFLTYFNYEAQQDKSGLPNDRFSAERPEGSISTLTIQRTEQRDSAMYRCASSRTGNTGELFFGEGSRLTVL.

This chain uses TRBV2 with TRBJ2-2, with 7 bases matching TRBD1. Germline V gene data show CDR1 as SNHLY and CDR2 as FYNNEI. V dropped 8 bases and J dropped 4; count of bases not matched to a gene: 7. The CDR3 consists of 14 residues. CDR3: CASCWTGPTGELFF. CDR3 bases: TGTGCCAGCTGTTGGACAGGACCCACCGGGGAGCTGTTTTTT.

The chain carries TRBV19 and TRBJ2-2; 9 bases fit TRBD2. The germline CDR1 and CDR2 sequences are LNHDA and SQIVND (reference sequence). The junction had 8 bases not matched to a gene; V was cut back by 6 bases and J by 3 bases. This CDR3 contains 16 residues. The CDR3 is CASSRTSEIDTGELFF. CDR3 coding DNA: TGTGCCAGTAGCCGGACTAGCGAGATTGACACCGGGGAGCTGTTTTTT.

This clone turned up a few times. This chain joins TRBV27 and TRBJ2-2, with 7 bases lining up with TRBD2. Germline V gene sequence: CDR1 MNHEY, CDR2 SMNVEV (reference sequence). The CDR3 spans 15 residues. V lost 6 bases and J lost 4; bases outside the gene matches: 8. This CDR3 reads CASSTRSGVTGELFF. The CDR3 DNA reads TGTGCCAGCAGCACGCGGAGCGGGGTCACCGGGGAGCTGTTTTTT.

This chain uses TRBV19 with TRBJ1-3, with a tentative D call TRBD1 (5 bases). The germline V and J ends were trimmed by 2 bases and 4 bases, with 12 bases remaining between them. Germline V lookup: CDR1 LNHDA, CDR2 SQIVND (reference sequence). The CDR3 has 15 amino acids. DNA for the CDR3: TGTGCCAGTAGTATATGGGGCATCCAGGGAAACACCATATATTTT. Its translation: CASSIWGIQGNTIYF.

This clone is a singleton in its sample. The rearrangement uses TRBV11-1 and TRBJ1-2, with D perhaps matching TRBD1 (6 bases). Per the germline V gene, CDR1 is SGHAT and CDR2 is FQDESV (reference sequence). The V and J ends lost 0 bases and 2 bases respectively, with 10 bases between them. CDR3 length: 15 residues. CDR3 DNA sequence: TGTGCCAGCAGCTTAGCGGACAGAGGAAACTATGGCTACACCTTC. Translated, it gives CASSLADRGNYGYTF.

The rearrangement joins TRBV19 to TRBJ2-2; 15 positions agree with TRBD2. V trimming: 5 bases; J trimming: 5 bases; junction bases outside the gene matches: 6. This CDR3 has 17 residues. Germline CDR1 is LNHDA and CDR2 is SQIVND (reference sequence). The chain's CDR3 is CASSWTSGRAGTGELFF. In DNA form, the CDR3 reads TGTGCCAGTAGTTGGACTAGCGGGAGGGCGGGGACCGGGGAGCTGTTTTTT.